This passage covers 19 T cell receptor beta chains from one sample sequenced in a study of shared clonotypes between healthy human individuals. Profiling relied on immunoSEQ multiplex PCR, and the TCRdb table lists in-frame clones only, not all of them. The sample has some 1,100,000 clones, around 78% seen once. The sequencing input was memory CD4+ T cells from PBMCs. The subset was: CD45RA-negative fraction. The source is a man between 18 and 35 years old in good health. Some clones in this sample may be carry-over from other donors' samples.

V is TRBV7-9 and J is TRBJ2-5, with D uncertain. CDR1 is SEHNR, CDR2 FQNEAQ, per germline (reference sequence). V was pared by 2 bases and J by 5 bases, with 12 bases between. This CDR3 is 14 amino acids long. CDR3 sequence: CASSLQGPRETQYF. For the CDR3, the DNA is TGTGCCAGCAGCTTACAAGGCCCGCGGGAGACCCAGTACTTC.

CDR3 sequence (DNA): TGTGCCAGTAAGGACAGGCTGGGGTCTGGAAACACCATATATTTT. It specifies CASKDRLGSGNTIYF. The chain carries TRBV6-5 and TRBJ1-3; 7 bases fit TRBD1. Per germline, CDR1 MNHEY and CDR2 SVGAGI. V was clipped by 9 bases and J by 1 base; unmatched bases: 9. The CDR3 runs to 15 residues.

The CDR3 DNA follows: TGTGCCAGCCGGGGGAAAGGCGGGAGGGAGCAGTACTTC. Amino acids: CASRGKGGREQYF. The chain carries TRBV7-2 and TRBJ2-7, with 8 bases fitting TRBD2. Germline V gene data show CDR1 as SGHTA and CDR2 as FQGNSA. CDR3 length: 13 amino acids. V gave up 8 bases and J gave up 7 bases; unmatched junction bases: 10.

The CDR3: CASSPTESGNTIYF. As DNA, the CDR3 is TGTGCCAGCAGTCCCACGGAATCTGGAAACACCATATATTTT. V and J are TRBV28 and TRBJ1-3; D is unresolved. The CDR3 consists of 14 residues. Germline CDR1 is MDHEN and CDR2 is SYDVKM. The V gene lost 5 bases and the J gene lost 1 base, with 9 bases spanning the gap.

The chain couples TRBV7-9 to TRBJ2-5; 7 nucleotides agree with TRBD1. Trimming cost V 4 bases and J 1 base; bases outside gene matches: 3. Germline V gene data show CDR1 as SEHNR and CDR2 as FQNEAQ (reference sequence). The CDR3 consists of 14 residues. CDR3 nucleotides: TGTGCCAGCAGCTGGGGACAGTTCCAAGAGACCCAGTACTTC. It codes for CASSWGQFQETQYF.

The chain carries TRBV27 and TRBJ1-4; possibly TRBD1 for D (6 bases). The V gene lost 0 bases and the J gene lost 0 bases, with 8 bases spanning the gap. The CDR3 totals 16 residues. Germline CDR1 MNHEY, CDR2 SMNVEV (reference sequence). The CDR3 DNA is TGTGCCAGCAGTTTATCAGGGGGGGCAACTAATGAAAAACTGTTTTTT. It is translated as CASSLSGGATNEKLFF.

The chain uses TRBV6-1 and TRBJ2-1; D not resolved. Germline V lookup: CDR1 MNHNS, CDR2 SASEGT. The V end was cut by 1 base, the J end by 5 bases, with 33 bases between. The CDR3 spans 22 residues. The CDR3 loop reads CASSEEKAGTWFASFTDNEQFF. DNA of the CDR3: TGTGCCAGCAGTGAAGAGAAGGCCGGTACGTGGTTTGCGAGTTTTACAGACAATGAGCAGTTCTTC.

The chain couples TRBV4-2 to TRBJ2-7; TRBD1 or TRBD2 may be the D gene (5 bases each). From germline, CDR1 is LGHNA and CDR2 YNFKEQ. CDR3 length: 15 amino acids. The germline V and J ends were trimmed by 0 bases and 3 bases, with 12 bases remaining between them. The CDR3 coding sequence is TGTGCCAGCAGCCAAGATTGGGACGCTCTCTACGAGCAGTACTTC. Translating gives CASSQDWDALYEQYF.

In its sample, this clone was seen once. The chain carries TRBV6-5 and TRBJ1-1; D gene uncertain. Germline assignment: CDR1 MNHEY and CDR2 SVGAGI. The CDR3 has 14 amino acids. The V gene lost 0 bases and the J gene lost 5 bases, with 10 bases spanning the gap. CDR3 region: CASSYSLGLTEAFF. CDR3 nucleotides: TGTGCCAGCAGTTACTCCTTGGGCTTGACTGAAGCTTTCTTT.

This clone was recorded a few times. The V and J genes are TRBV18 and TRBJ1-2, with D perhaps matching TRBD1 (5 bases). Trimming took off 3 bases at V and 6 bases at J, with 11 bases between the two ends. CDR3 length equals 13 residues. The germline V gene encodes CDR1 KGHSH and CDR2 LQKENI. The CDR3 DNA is TGTGCCAGCTCACCCGACCAGGGTAATGGCTACACCTTC. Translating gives CASSPDQGNGYTF.

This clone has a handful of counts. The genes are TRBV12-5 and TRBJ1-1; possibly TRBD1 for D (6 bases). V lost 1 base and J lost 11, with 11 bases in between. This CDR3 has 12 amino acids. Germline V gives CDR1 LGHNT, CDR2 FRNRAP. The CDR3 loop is CASGLGAGEAFF. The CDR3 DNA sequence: TGTGCTAGTGGTTTGGGAGCAGGGGAGGCTTTCTTT.

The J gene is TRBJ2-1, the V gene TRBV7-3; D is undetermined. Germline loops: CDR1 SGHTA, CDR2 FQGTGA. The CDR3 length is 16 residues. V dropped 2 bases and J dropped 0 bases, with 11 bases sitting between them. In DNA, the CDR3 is TGTGCCAGCAGCTTACTGCCGTCAAGCTCCTACAATGAGCAGTTCTTC. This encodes CASSLLPSSSYNEQFF.

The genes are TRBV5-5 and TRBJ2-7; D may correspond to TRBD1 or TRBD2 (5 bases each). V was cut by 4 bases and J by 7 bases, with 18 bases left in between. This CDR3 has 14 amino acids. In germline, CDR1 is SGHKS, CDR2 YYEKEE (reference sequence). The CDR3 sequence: CASSRPGTLGEQYF. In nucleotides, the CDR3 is TGTGCCAGCAGCCGCCCCGGGACCTTGGGGGAGCAGTACTTC.

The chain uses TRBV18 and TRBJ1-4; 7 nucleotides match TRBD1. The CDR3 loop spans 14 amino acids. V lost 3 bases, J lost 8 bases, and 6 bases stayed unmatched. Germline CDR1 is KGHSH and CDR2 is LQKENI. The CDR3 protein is CASSPDRVQEKLFF. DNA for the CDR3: TGTGCCAGCTCACCCGACAGGGTTCAAGAAAAACTGTTTTTT.

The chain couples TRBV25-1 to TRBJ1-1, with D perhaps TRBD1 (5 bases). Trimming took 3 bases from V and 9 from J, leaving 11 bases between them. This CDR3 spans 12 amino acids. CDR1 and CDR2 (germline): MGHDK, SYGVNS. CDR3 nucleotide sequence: TGTGCCAGCAGTGATTCCGACAGCAAAGCTTTCTTT. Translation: CASSDSDSKAFF.

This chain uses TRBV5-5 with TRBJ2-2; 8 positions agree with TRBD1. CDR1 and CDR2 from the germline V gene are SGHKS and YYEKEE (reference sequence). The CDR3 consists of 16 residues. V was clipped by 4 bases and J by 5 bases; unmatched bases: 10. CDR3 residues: CASSPFGQGTTGELFF. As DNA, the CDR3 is TGTGCCAGCAGCCCATTTGGACAGGGTACGACCGGGGAGCTGTTTTTT.

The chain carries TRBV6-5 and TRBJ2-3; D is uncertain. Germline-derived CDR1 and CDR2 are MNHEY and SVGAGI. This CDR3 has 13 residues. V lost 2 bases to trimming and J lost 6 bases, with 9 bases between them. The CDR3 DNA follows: TGTGCCAGCAGTTACGGGCCCTTGGATACGCAGTATTTT. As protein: CASSYGPLDTQYF.

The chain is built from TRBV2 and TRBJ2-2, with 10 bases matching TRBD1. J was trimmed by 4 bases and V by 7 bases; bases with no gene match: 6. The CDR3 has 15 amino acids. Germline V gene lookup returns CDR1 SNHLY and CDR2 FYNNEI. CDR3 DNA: TGTGCCAGCACGGGTCGGACAGGGGGCACCGGGGAGCTGTTTTTT. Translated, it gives CASTGRTGGTGELFF.

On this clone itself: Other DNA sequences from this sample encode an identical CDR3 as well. The chain's CDR3 is CATSRDPGQGYEQYF. As DNA, the CDR3 is TGTGCCACCAGCAGAGATCCCGGACAGGGCTACGAGCAGTACTTC. The genes are TRBV15 and TRBJ2-7, with 8 bases matching TRBD1. The CDR3 totals 15 residues. Germline CDR1 and CDR2: LNHNV and YYDKDF (reference sequence). Trimming at V came to 0 bases and at J to 3 bases, leaving 4 bases not matched to a gene.